This T cell receptor beta chain was identified during a study of T cells in Graves' hyperthyroidism and ophthalmopathy (dated by TCRdb to between 2018 and 2021). As for the study more broadly: Peripheral blood was collected at initial diagnosis, before any treatment. Prospective prediction of ophthalmopathy was tested in an independent validation cohort consisting of 18 to 20 hyperthyroidism patients and about 17 patients who later progressed to ophthalmopathy. To identify TCR V-J signatures that set the groups apart, the researchers used a discovery cohort of 100 patients, made up of under 50 with Graves' ophthalmopathy and approximately 57 with stable Graves' hyperthyroidism. After blood sampling, hyperthyroidism patients were treated with methimazole at a starting dose of 30 mg daily, and ophthalmopathy patients were treated with high-dose intravenous methylprednisolone. The 100 or so discovery patients were randomly divided into training and test sets at a 7:3 ratio. The paper describes TCR Vbeta CDR3 sequencing of 120 to 150 peripheral blood samples, made up of 40 to 45 ophthalmopathy patients, some 80 hyperthyroidism patients and some 17 progressor patients. Thyroid tissue and blood T-cell repertoires from six Graves' hyperthyroidism patients were also compared in the study.

About this clonotype: Its antigen remains undetermined. Base qualities were left out, and no much larger clone turns up one base away.

Counted from cysteine to phenylalanine, this CDR3 has 20 amino acids. Only CDR3 DNA remains: 60 bases, in frame from the first base. V is clipped by 1 base and J by 0 bases, and the sequence between their germline boundaries is 22 bases long. What the authors observed across the whole study: Blood samples also contained most of the expanded thyroid clonotypes (frequency above 0.001), which suggests that blood repertoires may reflect thyroid immune responses. In validation, the model predicted progression to ophthalmopathy with around 71% sensitivity and about 73% specificity, a median of 6.5 months before onset. No statistical method was used to fix the sample size in advance, and group allocation was not hidden from the investigators. In cross-validation, a model built on a 13 V-J signature told ophthalmopathy apart from stable hyperthyroidism with under 90% sensitivity and about 81% specificity, and in testing the same model reached 80%/75%.

TCR beta CDR3 regions were amplified from RNA transcripts. For the first round of RT-PCR on the TCR CDR3, the HTBI primer set was used together with the Qiagen OneStep RT-PCR kit. The libraries were constructed in a second round of multiplex PCR and then size-selected and purified. Sequencing of the libraries was done on an Illumina HiSeq2000 using paired-end 100 bp reads. The authors processed their data as follows. SOAPnuke was used to process the raw data, throwing out any read that contained adapters or uncalled bases, had a mean Phred below 15, or lacked an exact constant-primer or identifier match. COPE v1.2.5 was used to merge the high-quality paired reads, and each unique nucleotide sequence was defined as a clonotype. MiTCR v1.1 was used to align clonotypes to the IMGT TRBV, TRBD and TRBJ reference segments. Only V-J combinations with frequency above 0.0001, covering about 99% of repertoires, were analysed. The TCS score was defined as F50 (clonal expansion) divided by E x V (chaos), with BLOSUM62-based TCRdist calculated between CDR3 peptides within each V-J. Welch's t-statistics and random forest reduced around 520 V-J features to around 14, which were used in a naive Bayes classifier (R e1071). TCRdb reran the public reads through fastp at Q25 and MiXCR, keeping productive beta chains. Every CDR3 protein is listed once, alongside the most common genes and DNA of its rows. TCRdb's processing, not the authors', yielded these V and J calls. The sample table contains 400,000 to 500,000 distinct CDR3 sequences; only one count was recorded for roughly 14% of them. The ten most abundant clones make up about 12% of the sample.

Ophthalmopathy patients had moderately to severely active disease, with a Clinical Activity Score of 3 or more, a NOSPECS grade of 4 or more, and a disease duration of less than 3 months. Patients with uncontrolled infections, other autoimmune diseases, pregnancy or lactation were excluded. Clinical symptoms, serum thyroxine and TRAb, thyroid ultrasound, and orbital computed tomography formed the basis for the diagnoses. PBMCs were isolated from about 9.1 ml of fresh peripheral blood by Ficoll-Paque density gradient centrifugation. Trizol reagent was used to extract total RNA, and RNA quality was then checked on an Agilent 2100 Bioanalyzer.

The V and J genes are TRBV6-7 and TRBJ1-3, and perhaps TRBD1 as D gene, on 5 matching bases. TRBV6-7 is recorded as an ORF, its role being uncertain. The sequence was collected from a man aged 18 to 35 with Graves' ophthalmopathy. The sequenced material came from blood. The CDR3 region reads CASSYWGGTEEPASGNTIYF. The DNA is TGTGCCAGCAGTTACTGGGGGGGTACAGAAGAACCAGCCTCTGGAAACACCATATATTTT.